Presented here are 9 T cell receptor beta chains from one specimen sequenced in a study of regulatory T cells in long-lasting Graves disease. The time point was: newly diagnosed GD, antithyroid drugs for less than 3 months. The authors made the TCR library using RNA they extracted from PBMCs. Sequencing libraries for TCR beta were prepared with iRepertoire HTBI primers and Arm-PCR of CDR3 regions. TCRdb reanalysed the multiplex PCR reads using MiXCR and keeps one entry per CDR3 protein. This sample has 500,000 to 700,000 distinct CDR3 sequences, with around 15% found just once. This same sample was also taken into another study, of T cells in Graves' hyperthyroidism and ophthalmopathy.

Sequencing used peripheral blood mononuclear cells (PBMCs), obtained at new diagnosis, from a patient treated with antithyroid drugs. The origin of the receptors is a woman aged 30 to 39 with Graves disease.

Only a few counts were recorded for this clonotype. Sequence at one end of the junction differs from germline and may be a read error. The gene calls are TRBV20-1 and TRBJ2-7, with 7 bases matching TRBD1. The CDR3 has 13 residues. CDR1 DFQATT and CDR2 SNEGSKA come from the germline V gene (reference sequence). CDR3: CSASDPSGQRPHF. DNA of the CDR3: TGCAGTGCCTCTGATCCGTCGGGACAGAGACCCCACTTC.

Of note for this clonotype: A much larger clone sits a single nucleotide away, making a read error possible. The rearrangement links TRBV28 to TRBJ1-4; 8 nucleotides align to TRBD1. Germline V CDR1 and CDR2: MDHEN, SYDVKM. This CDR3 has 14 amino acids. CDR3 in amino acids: CASLDRGRGEKLSF. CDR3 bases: TGTGCCAGCCTTGACAGGGGAAGAGGTGAAAAACTGTCTTTT.

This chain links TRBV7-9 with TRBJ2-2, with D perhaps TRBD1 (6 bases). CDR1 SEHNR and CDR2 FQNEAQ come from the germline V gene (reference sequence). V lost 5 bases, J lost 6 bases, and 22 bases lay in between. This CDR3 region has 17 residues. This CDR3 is CASSPGTTALSAGELFF. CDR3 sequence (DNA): TGTGCCAGCAGCCCAGGGACAACCGCTTTGTCGGCCGGGGAGCTGTTTTTT.

CDR3 nucleotides: TGCGCCAGCAGCTCTGCGGGGGGGATGTCTGGGGCCAACGTCCTGACTTTC. This codes for CASSSAGGMSGANVLTF. The rearrangement uses TRBV5-1 and TRBJ2-6, with 9 positions matching TRBD2. Germline lookup yields CDR1 SGHRS and CDR2 YFSETQ. V lost 3 bases and J lost 1; bases outside the gene matches: 5. The CDR3 is 17 amino acids.

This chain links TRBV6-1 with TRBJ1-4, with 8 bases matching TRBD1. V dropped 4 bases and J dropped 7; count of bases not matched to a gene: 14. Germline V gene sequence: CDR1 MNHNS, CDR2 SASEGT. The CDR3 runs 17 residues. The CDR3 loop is CASSASRDRIRGEKLFF. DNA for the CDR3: TGTGCCAGCAGTGCGTCCCGGGACAGGATTCGGGGTGAAAAACTGTTTTTT.

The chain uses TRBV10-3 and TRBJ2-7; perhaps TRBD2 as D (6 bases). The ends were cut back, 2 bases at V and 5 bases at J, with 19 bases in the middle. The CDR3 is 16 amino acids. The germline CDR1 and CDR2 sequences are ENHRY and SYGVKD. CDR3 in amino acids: CAISEPLDRLGDEQYF. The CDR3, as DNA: TGTGCCATCAGTGAGCCCCTCGACAGACTAGGCGACGAGCAGTACTTC.

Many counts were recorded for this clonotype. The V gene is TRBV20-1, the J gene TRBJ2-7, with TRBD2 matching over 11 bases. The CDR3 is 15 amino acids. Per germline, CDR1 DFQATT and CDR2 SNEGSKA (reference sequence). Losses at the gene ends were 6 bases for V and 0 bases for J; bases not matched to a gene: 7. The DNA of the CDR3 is TGCAGTGCGCCGTCTCTAGCGGGGGGCTCCTACGAGCAGTACTTC. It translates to CSAPSLAGGSYEQYF.

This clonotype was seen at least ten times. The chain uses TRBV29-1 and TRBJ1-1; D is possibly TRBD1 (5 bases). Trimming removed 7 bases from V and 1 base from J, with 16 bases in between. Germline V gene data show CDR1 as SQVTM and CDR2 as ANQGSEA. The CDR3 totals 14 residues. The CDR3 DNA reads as TGCAGCGCTTGGAGGGACCCAGGGAACACTGAAGCTTTCTTT. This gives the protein CSAWRDPGNTEAFF. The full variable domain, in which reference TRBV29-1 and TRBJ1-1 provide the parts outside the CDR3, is SAVISQKPSRDICQRGTSLTIQCQVDSQVTMMFWYRQQPGQSLTLIATANQGSEATYESGFVIDKFPISRPNLTFSTLTVSNMSPEDSSIYLCSAWRDPGNTEAFFGQGTRLTVV.

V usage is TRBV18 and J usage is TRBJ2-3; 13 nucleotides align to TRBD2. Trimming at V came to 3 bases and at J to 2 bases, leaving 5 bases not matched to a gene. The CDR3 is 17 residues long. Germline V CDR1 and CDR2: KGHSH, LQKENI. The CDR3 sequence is CASSPTSGRIYTDTQYF. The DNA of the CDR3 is TGTGCCAGCTCACCGACTAGCGGGAGGATATACACAGATACGCAGTATTTT.